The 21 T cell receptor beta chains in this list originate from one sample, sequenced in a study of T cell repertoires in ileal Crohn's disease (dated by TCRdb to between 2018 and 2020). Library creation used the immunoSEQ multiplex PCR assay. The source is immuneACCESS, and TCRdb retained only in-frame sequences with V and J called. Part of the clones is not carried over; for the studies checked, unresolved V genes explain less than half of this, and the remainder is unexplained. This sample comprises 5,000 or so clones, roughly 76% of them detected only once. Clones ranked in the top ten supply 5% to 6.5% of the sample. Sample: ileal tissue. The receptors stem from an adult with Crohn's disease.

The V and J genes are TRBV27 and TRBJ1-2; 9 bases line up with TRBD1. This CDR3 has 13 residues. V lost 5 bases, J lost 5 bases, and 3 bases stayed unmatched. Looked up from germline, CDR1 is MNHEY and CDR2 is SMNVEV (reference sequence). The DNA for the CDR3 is TGTGCCAGCAGTACAGGGGGCGGGTATGGCTACACCTTC. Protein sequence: CASSTGGGYGYTF.

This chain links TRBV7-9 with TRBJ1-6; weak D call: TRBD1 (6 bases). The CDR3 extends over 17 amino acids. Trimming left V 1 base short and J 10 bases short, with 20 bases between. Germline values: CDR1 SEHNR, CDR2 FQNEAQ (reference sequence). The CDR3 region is CASSLGAWEQGISPLHF. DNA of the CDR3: TGTGCCAGCAGCTTAGGGGCTTGGGAACAGGGAATCTCACCCCTCCACTTT.

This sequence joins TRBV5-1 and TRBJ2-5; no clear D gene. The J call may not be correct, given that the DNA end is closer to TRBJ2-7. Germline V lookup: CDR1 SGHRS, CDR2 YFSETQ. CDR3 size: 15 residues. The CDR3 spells CASSLEDPSAYEQYF. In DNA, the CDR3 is TGCGCCAGCAGCTTGGAAGATCCCAGCGCCTACGAGCAGTACTTC.

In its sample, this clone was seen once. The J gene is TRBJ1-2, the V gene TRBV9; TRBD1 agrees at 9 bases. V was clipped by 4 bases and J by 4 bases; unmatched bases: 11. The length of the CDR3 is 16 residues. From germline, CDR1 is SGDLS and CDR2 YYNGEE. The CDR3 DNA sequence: TGTGCCAGCAGCCCCCGGGAACAGGGGGCGTTCTATGGCTACACCTTC. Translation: CASSPREQGAFYGYTF.

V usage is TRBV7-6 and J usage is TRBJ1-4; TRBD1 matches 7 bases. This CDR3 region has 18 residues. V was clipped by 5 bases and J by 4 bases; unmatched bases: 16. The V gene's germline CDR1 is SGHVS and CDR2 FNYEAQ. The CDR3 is CASSPRQGSMVGNEKLFF. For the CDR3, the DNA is TGTGCCAGCAGCCCCCGACAGGGTTCGATGGTTGGTAATGAAAAACTGTTTTTT.

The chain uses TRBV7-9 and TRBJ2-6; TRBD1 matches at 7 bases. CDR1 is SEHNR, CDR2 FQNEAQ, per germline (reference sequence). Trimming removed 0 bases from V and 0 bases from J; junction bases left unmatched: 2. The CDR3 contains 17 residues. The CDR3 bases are TGTGCCAGCAGCTTAGCAGGGGGCATCTCTGGGGCCAACGTCCTGACTTTC. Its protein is CASSLAGGISGANVLTF.

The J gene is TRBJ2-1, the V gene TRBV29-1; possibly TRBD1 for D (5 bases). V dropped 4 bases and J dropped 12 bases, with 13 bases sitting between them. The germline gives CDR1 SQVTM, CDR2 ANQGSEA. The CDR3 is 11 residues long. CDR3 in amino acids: CSVGARQGQFF. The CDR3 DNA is TGCAGCGTTGGTGCAAGGCAGGGGCAGTTCTTC.

CDR3 region: CASSFPPEGAGRNSPLHF. The DNA for the CDR3 is TGTGCCAGCAGTTTCCCCCCCGAGGGGGCAGGAAGGAATTCACCCCTCCACTTT. V gene TRBV28 combines with J gene TRBJ1-6; 7 positions match TRBD1. Germline-derived CDR1 and CDR2 are MDHEN and SYDVKM. J was trimmed by 7 bases and V by 3 bases; bases with no gene match: 15. CDR3 length: 18 residues.

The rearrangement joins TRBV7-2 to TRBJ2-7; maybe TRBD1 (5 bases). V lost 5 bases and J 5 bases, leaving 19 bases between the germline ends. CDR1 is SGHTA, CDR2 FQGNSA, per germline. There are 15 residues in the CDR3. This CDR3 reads CASSNRQSRFDEQYF. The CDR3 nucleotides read TGTGCCAGCAGCAACCGACAGAGTCGGTTTGACGAGCAGTACTTC.

The CDR3 sequence: CASSYSGARQPQHF. In DNA form, the CDR3 reads TGTGCCAGCAGTTATTCAGGGGCGCGGCAGCCCCAGCATTTT. The chain couples TRBV6-5 to TRBJ1-5, with D perhaps TRBD1 (6 bases). CDR1 is MNHEY and CDR2 is SVGAGI in the germline V gene. Trimming shortened V by 3 bases and J by 7 bases, and 13 bases separated the two germline ends. The CDR3 is 14 amino acids.

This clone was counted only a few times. CDR3 residues: CASRQGYGYGYTF. CDR3 DNA sequence: TGCGCCAGCAGACAGGGTTACGGCTATGGCTACACCTTC. V usage is TRBV10-2 and J usage is TRBJ1-2, with D maybe TRBD1 (6 bases). From germline, CDR1 is WSHSY and CDR2 SAAADI. Trimming stripped 6 bases from V and 4 bases from J, with 12 bases between. The length of the CDR3 is 13 residues.

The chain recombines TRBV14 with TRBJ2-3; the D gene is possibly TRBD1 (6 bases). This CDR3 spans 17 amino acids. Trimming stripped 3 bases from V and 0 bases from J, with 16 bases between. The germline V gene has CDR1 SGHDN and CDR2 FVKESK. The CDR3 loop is CASSHLRTASSTDTQYF. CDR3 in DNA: TGTGCCAGCAGCCATCTCAGGACAGCCTCTAGCACAGATACGCAGTATTTT.

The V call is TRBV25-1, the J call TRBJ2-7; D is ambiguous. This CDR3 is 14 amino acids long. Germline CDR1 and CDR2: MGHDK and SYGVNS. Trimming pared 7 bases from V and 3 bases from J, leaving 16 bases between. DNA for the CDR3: TGTGCCAGCAACCACCTAAGAAGGAGCTACGAGCAGTACTTC. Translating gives CASNHLRRSYEQYF.

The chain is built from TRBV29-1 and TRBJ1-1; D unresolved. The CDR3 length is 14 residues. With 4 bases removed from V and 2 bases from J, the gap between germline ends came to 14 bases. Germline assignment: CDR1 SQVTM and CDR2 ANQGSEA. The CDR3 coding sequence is TGCAGCGTTGCGGAGGGCAGTAGTAACACTGAAGCTTTCTTT. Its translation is CSVAEGSSNTEAFF.

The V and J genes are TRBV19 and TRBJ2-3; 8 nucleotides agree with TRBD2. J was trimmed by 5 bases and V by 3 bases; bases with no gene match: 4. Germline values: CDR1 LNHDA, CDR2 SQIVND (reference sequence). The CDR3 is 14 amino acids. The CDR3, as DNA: TGTGCCAGTAGTATCGTAGCGGGAAGAGATACGCAGTATTTT. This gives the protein CASSIVAGRDTQYF.

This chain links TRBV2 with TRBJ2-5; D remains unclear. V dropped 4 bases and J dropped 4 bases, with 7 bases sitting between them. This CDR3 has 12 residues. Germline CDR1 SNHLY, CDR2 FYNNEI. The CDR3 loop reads CASSAGRETQYF. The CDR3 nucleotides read TGTGCCAGCAGTGCTGGCAGAGAGACCCAGTACTTC. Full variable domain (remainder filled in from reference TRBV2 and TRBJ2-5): EPEVTQTPSHQVTQMGQEVILRCVPISNHLYFYWYRQILGQKVEFLVSFYNNEISEKSEIFDDQFSVERPDGSNFTLKIRSTKLEDSAMYFCASSAGRETQYFGPGTRLLVL.

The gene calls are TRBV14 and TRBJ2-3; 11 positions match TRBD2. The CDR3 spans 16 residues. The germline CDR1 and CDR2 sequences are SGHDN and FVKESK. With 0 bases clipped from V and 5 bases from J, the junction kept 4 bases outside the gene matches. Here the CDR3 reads CASSQDSGTSGDTQYF. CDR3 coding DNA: TGTGCCAGCAGCCAAGATTCAGGGACTAGCGGAGATACGCAGTATTTT.

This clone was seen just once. The CDR3 sequence is CASSGQGAGDSNQPQHF. DNA for the CDR3: TGTGCCAGTAGTGGGCAGGGGGCGGGGGATAGCAATCAGCCCCAGCATTTT. The genes are TRBV19 and TRBJ1-5; 8 positions agree with TRBD1. Germline CDR1 LNHDA, CDR2 SQIVND (reference sequence). V lost 5 bases to trimming and J lost 0 bases; unmatched junction nucleotides: 9. This CDR3 is built from 17 residues.

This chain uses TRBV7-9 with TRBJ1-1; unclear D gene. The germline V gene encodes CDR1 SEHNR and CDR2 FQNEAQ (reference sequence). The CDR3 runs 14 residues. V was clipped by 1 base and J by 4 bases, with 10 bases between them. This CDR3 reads CASSLESGSTEAFF. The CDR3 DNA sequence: TGTGCCAGCAGCTTAGAATCTGGGAGCACTGAAGCTTTCTTT.

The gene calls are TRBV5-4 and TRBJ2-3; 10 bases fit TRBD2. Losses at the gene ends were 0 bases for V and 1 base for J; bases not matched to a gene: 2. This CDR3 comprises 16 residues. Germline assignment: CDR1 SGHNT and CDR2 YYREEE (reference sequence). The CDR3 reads CASSLGLAGRTDTQYF. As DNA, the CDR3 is TGTGCCAGCAGCTTGGGACTAGCGGGCCGCACAGATACGCAGTATTTT.

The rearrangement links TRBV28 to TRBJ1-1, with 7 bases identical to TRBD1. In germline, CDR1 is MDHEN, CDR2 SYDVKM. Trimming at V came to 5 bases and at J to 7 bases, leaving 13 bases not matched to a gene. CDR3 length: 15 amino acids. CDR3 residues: CASSLTQQGRIEAFF. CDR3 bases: TGTGCCAGCAGTCTCACTCAACAGGGGAGGATTGAAGCTTTCTTT.